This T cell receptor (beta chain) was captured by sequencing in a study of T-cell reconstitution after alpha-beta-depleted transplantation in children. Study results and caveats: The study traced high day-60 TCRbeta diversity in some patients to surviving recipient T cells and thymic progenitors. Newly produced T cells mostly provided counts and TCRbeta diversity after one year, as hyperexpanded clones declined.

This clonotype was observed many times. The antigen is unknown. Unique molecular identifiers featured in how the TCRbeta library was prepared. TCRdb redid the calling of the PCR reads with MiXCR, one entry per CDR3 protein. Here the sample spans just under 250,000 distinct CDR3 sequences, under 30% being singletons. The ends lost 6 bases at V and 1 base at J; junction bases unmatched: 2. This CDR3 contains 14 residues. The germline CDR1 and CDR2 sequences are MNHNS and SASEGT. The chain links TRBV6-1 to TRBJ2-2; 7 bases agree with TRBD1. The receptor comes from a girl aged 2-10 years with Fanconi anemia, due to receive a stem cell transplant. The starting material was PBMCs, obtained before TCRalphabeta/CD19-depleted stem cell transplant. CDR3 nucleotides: TGTGCCAGCAGCTGGACAGGGAACACCGGGGAGCTGTTTTTT. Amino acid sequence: CASSWTGNTGELFF.